The 9 T cell receptor beta chains in this list originate from one sample, sequenced in a study of shared T cell receptors in the human thymus. Here immunoSEQ multiplex PCR was the method, and the copy in TCRdb shows in-frame clones only, minus some. The data show about 660,000 clones, approximately 88% seen once. This sample also appeared in a second study, on human thymus T cells.

Sequencing input: thymocytes. The receptors derive from a boy in the first two years of life with a congenital heart defect.

The J gene is TRBJ2-1, the V gene TRBV5-4; perhaps TRBD1 as D (7 bases). Germline V lookup: CDR1 SGHNT, CDR2 YYREEE (reference sequence). V lost 0 bases and J 4 bases, leaving 20 bases between the germline ends. The CDR3 extends over 18 amino acids. DNA of the CDR3: TGTGCCAGCAGCTTGGGGAGGGTAACCAAGGGGGCTTACAATGAGCAGTTCTTC. Protein sequence: CASSLGRVTKGAYNEQFF.

This clone was detected once. CDR3 amino acids: CASSFPTTNPSYEQYF. The CDR3 nucleotides are TGTGCCAGCAGTTTCCCTACTACGAACCCGAGCTACGAGCAGTACTTC. The V and J genes are TRBV28 and TRBJ2-7; D remains ambiguous. The V gene lost 3 bases and the J gene lost 3 bases, with 18 bases spanning the gap. The CDR3 is 16 residues long. Germline V lookup: CDR1 MDHEN, CDR2 SYDVKM.

The chain is built from TRBV5-5 and TRBJ2-3; a possible D gene is TRBD1 (6 bases). Trimming removed 5 bases from V and 3 bases from J, with 10 bases in between. Germline CDR1 and CDR2: SGHKS and YYEKEE (reference sequence). CDR3 length: 13 residues. The CDR3 sequence: CASSFQGTDTQYF. CDR3 nucleotide sequence: TGTGCCAGCAGTTTCCAGGGGACAGATACGCAGTATTTT. Filled out from reference TRBV5-5 and TRBJ2-3, the complete variable domain reads DAGVTQSPTHLIKTRGQQVTLRCSPISGHKSVSWYQQVLGQGPQFIFQYYEKEERGRGNFPDRFSARQFPNYSSELNVNALLLGDSALYLCASSFQGTDTQYFGPGTRLTVL.

The chain couples TRBV5-1 to TRBJ2-3, with 11 bases fitting TRBD2. The CDR3 runs 13 residues. The V segment lost 3 bases and the J segment 10 bases; nucleotides outside the gene matches: 4. The germline V gene encodes CDR1 SGHRS and CDR2 YFSETQ. This CDR3 is CASSSGLADSQYF. CDR3 bases: TGCGCCAGCAGCTCGGGACTAGCGGATTCGCAGTATTTT.

The CDR3, as DNA: TGTGCCAGCAGAAAGACAGGGGATTTTGGCTACACCTTC. This codes for CASRKTGDFGYTF. V and J are TRBV27 and TRBJ1-2; TRBD1 aligns across 8 bases. The trim removed 6 bases at V and 7 bases at J, leaving 7 bases unmatched. The CDR3 is 13 amino acids. Germline V CDR1 and CDR2: MNHEY, SMNVEV (reference sequence).

The chain is built from TRBV4-3 and TRBJ2-7; 8 bases are a match to TRBD2. Looked up from germline, CDR1 is LGHNA and CDR2 is YSLEER. V dropped 6 bases and J dropped 2; count of bases not matched to a gene: 9. The length of the CDR3 is 15 residues. The chain's CDR3 is CASSPFIGRAYEQYF. The CDR3 bases are TGCGCCAGCAGTCCGTTTATCGGGAGGGCCTACGAGCAGTACTTC.

The chain has TRBV7-9 and TRBJ2-7, with 16 bases identical to TRBD2. The CDR3 length is 18 residues. V shed 5 bases and J 3 bases; nucleotides not matched to a gene: 10. CDR1 and CDR2 from the germline V gene are SEHNR and FQNEAQ (reference sequence). The CDR3 is CASSLPTGTSGRGYEQYF. In DNA form, the CDR3 reads TGTGCCAGCAGCCTCCCAACCGGGACTAGCGGGAGGGGCTACGAGCAGTACTTC.

The chain uses TRBV4-3 and TRBJ2-1; 8 bases line up with TRBD2. The trim removed 1 base at V and 5 bases at J, leaving 10 bases unmatched. Germline V gene sequence: CDR1 LGHNA, CDR2 YSLEER. The CDR3 is made up of 17 amino acids. CDR3 loop: CASSQGVRLARNNEQFF. The CDR3 DNA is TGCGCCAGCAGCCAAGGAGTAAGACTAGCGCGTAACAATGAGCAGTTCTTC.

This chain joins TRBV4-3 and TRBJ2-1; 7 nucleotides agree with TRBD2. Losses at the gene ends were 0 bases for V and 0 bases for J; bases not matched to a gene: 8. Germline V CDR1 and CDR2: LGHNA, YSLEER. The CDR3 runs to 18 residues. Here the CDR3 reads CASSQDEEREVSYNEQFF. CDR3 nucleotide sequence: TGCGCCAGCAGCCAAGATGAAGAACGGGAGGTCTCCTACAATGAGCAGTTCTTC.